What follows is one TCR beta chain and its context. Per germline, CDR1 MNHEY and CDR2 SVGAGI. The CDR3 has 15 residues. V shed 5 bases, J shed 4 bases, and the junction held 8 bases outside the gene matches. The SP2 primer and nested alpha and beta constant region primers amplified ligated cDNA in four rounds. Alpha and beta constant region primers primed reverse transcription for blood and skin samples. Each CDR3 protein is one row after TCRdb ran MiXCR on the 5' RACE reads. Of fewer than 40,000 distinct CDR3 sequences in the sample, 16% were seen once. This specimen belongs to a study of naive and memory T cell subsets. TCR cDNA received a 3' ligated oligonucleotide that carried a UMI.

The clonotype comes from a female donor in good health. The V call is TRBV6-5, the J call TRBJ1-2; 9 bases fit TRBD1. The CDR3: CASSTHPQGAYGYTF. CDR3 coding DNA: TGTGCCAGCAGTACGCACCCACAGGGGGCCTATGGCTACACCTTC.